This TCR beta chain was sequenced for a study of vaccination and CD4 T cells after COVID-19 (dated by TCRdb to between 2021 and 2022). As for the study more broadly: The convalescent cohort included six males and four females, with two Hispanic individuals, seven Caucasians, two Asians and one multiracial person. Participants received two doses of either the Pfizer-BioNTech BNT162b2 vaccine (n=8) or the Moderna mRNA-1273 vaccine (n=2). Post-COVID blood samples were collected from convalescent patients a median of about 92 days after diagnosis, with a range of about 30 to 180 days. Post-vaccine blood samples were obtained a median of about 77 days after the second vaccine dose, with a range of roughly 14 to 241 days. Culture stimuli were overlapping spike peptide pools from SARS-CoV-2 and from the common cold coronaviruses HCoV-NL63, HCoV-OC43 and HCoV-229E. In control cultures, a CEFX viral epitope pool was used as positive control, an HIV-1 Nef peptide pool was used as negative control, or no peptide was added. The spike-specific CD4+ TCR repertoire was compared before and after mRNA vaccination in nine to ten COVID-19 convalescent patients and a handful of infection-naive healthy vaccine recipients. Memory CD4+ T cell crossreactivity between SARS-CoV-2 and common cold coronavirus spike proteins was assessed at the TCR clonotype level in an earlier paper using these donors.

Points on this clonotype: This receptor's antigen is unknown. Base qualities were left out, and no much larger clone turns up one base away.

The research as a whole found: Of the vaccine-specific clones found in convalescent patients, nearly all (304 of 307) were mono-reactive for SARS-CoV-2 spike instead of being cross-reactive with common cold coronaviruses. Among the post-vaccine SARS-CoV-2-reactive clones in convalescent patients, a median approximately 90% showed up only after vaccination, which suggests vaccine-specific priming. An increase in the median number of SARS-CoV-2-reactive clonotypes from 20 to 25 after infection to 35 to 40 after vaccination was observed, but the change was not found to be significant. The number of convalescent patients in the study was relatively small, and the study did not examine early timepoints following natural infection.

Libraries came from PCR. TCR sequencing of DNA from cultured CD4+ T cells used the Oncomine TCR Beta short-read assay at the Johns Hopkins FTIC core. Genomic DNA was extracted from the cultured CD4+ T cells with the QIAamp micro DNA kit. Oncomine TCR Beta libraries made from cultured CD4+ T cells were pooled using unique dual indexes and sequenced on an Illumina iSeq 100. The authors processed their data as follows. Non-productive sequences were filtered out, and CDR3s that did not start with C, did not end with F or W, or were shorter than 7 amino acids were discarded. The MANAFEST web application was used to identify antigen-specific clonotypes by comparing peptide-stimulated wells against reference wells and other culture wells. To be called positive, a clone needed an FDR below 0.05, an odds ratio above 5, and a productive frequency above 0.1% in at least two of three replicate wells. A clonotype was classed as cross-reactive if the clonotype showed significant expansion both in SARS-CoV-2 spike wells and in at least one common cold coronavirus spike condition. Using R version 3.6.1, CDR3 homology was evaluated through Levenshtein distances (stringdist) along with unrooted phylogenetic trees (ape). TCRdb cleaned the public reads at Q25 with fastp, built clones with MiXCR and kept in-frame beta chains. Rows are combined by CDR3 protein, so each entry shows the most common genes and DNA. TCRdb's processing, not the authors' own work, is the source of the V and J calls. Present in this sample are 7,000 to 9,000 distinct CDR3 sequences, 43% of which were seen just once. The ten largest clonotypes hold around 25% of the sample.

The trim is 4 bases for V and 4 bases for J, with a gap of 13 bases between the germline ends. Via the germline V gene (reference sequence), CDR1 is SEHNR and CDR2 FQNEAQ. Inclusive of the bounding cysteine and phenylalanine, the CDR3 is 14 residues long. Just CDR3 DNA is preserved here, 42 bases in frame from base 1. The sample's treatment or condition label, in plain terms: approximately nine-day PBMC culture with coronavirus spike peptide pools or control peptides (ViraFEST assay). CD4+ T cells from unexposed donors were collected before the COVID-19 pandemic (2011-2018). The study used the ViraFEST assay, which expanded antigen-specific T cells with peptide pools and then identified expanded clonotypes by TCR sequencing. Each well held some 2 million PBMCs cultured in IMDM containing about 5% human AB serum and roughly 10 IU/ml IL-2, with around 9.2 ug/ml peptide pools added. On days 3 and 7, half of the culture medium was replaced with fresh IL-2-containing medium. Once the cells had been in culture for over 9 days, the EasySep CD4+ T cell isolation kit was used to isolate CD4+ T cells by negative selection. As cell numbers permitted, CD4+ T cells from unexposed donors were tested for reactivity to SARS-CoV-2 S and N and to four common cold coronavirus spike pools. Ficoll-Paque Plus gradient centrifugation was used to isolate PBMCs from whole blood, and the isolated PBMCs were then either used fresh or cryopreserved at -140C. Triplicate wells were generally used for each culture condition. Leukapheresis product for the unexposed donors was purchased commercially.

This clonotype was obtained from a human donor in good health. The sequence links TRBV7-9 to TRBJ1-1, with no confidently assigned D gene. The sequenced sample was CD4+ T cells from blood, cultured in vitro. The nucleotides read TGTGCCAGCAGCTCTGATGACCAGCGCACTGAAGCTTTCTTT. This encodes CASSSDDQRTEAFF.